This is a list of T cell receptor beta chains from one sample in a study of molecular identifiers for immune sequencing clone quantification. One entry per CDR3 protein results from TCRdb running MiXCR on the PCR reads. The sample holds about 510,000 distinct CDR3 sequences, 25% seen once. Source material: naive CD8+ T cells from blood, with Jurkat cell RNA spiked in. The receptor set was obtained from a human donor in good health. Some libraries in this study had Jurkat cell RNA spiked in. CDR3s include the opening cysteine and the closing phenylalanine or tryptophan. The order of the fields is clone size, V gene, J gene, CDR3 protein. Where a row states a size, it is once, few, many or the class of an expanded clone; other rows omit it.

>NA|TRBV4-3|TRBJ2-7
CASSQDPSGDEQYF
>NA|TRBV29-1|TRBJ1-2
CSVDHGYTF
>NA|TRBV4-1|TRBJ1-1
CASSQPSDRDNTEAFF
>NA|TRBV6-5|TRBJ2-3
CAGSSRTSGSRDTQYF
>few|TRBV6-2/TRBV6-3|TRBJ1-1
CASSYYRGTGGTEAFF
>NA|TRBV27|TRBJ2-7
CASGPGVACEQYF
>many|TRBV19|TRBJ2-3
CASQSADTQYF
>NA|TRBV13|TRBJ2-5
CASSFRTSQTQYF
>NA|TRBV29-1|TRBJ2-5
CSVDTGGAEPQYF
>few|TRBV7-3|TRBJ2-1
CASSLLGSTYNEQFF
>once|TRBV5-6|TRBJ2-3
CTSSTQQGAVADTQYF
>NA|TRBV6-2/TRBV6-3|TRBJ2-7
CASGLAGATYEQYF
>NA|TRBV24-1|TRBJ1-1
CATSDYRGQAFF
>NA|TRBV7-9|TRBJ2-5
CASSPQHAPGEEPQYF